This is a list of T cell receptor beta chains from one sample in a study of blood T cell repertoires in COVID-19. Data came from immunoSEQ multiplex PCR; TCRdb stores just in-frame clones and leaves some out. The data show around 300,000 clones, 80% to 90% seen once. The sequenced sample consisted of PBMCs or T cells enriched from blood (not recorded which). The receptors here all came from a man aged 25-40 years who had recovered from COVID-19. The CDR3 runs from the conserved cysteine through the conserved F or W. The order of the fields is D gene, clone size, V gene, J gene, CDR3 DNA, CDR3 protein. The D gene is left open where the match is weak. Some rows have no size entry. The others give once, few or many, or a class for an expanded clone.

d_call: TRBD2; clone_size: .; v_call: TRBV5-4; j_call: TRBJ2-2; cdr3_nt: TGTGCCAGCAGCCAATACGTTAAGCGGGGGTACACCGGGGAGCTGTTTTTT; cdr3_aa: CASSQYVKRGYTGELFF
d_call: .; clone_size: .; v_call: TRBV6-5; j_call: TRBJ2-7; cdr3_nt: TGTGCCACCCTACGGTACCTCTCCTACGAGCAGTACTTC; cdr3_aa: CATLRYLSYEQYF
d_call: TRBD1; clone_size: .; v_call: TRBV30; j_call: TRBJ1-2; cdr3_nt: TGTGCCTGGAGTGTACTCCGACAGGGGGGGACTAACTATGGCTACACCTTC; cdr3_aa: CAWSVLRQGGTNYGYTF
d_call: TRBD1; clone_size: .; v_call: TRBV5-1; j_call: TRBJ1-1; cdr3_nt: TGCGCCAGCAGCTGGGGGACAGGGGGGAACACTGAAGCTTTCTTT; cdr3_aa: CASSWGTGGNTEAFF
d_call: TRBD2; clone_size: .; v_call: TRBV28; j_call: TRBJ2-1; cdr3_nt: TGTGCCAGCAGTCCTCCGGGACTAGCGGACAATGAGCAGTTCTTC; cdr3_aa: CASSPPGLADNEQFF
d_call: .; clone_size: .; v_call: TRBV19; j_call: TRBJ2-3; cdr3_nt: TGTGCCAGTAAGGACGGGGTTAGCACAGATACGCAGTATTTT; cdr3_aa: CASKDGVSTDTQYF
d_call: TRBD2; clone_size: .; v_call: TRBV3-1/TRBV3-2; j_call: TRBJ2-1; cdr3_nt: TGTGCCAGCAGCCAAGGGCTAGCGGTCAACAATGAGCAGTTCTTC; cdr3_aa: CASSQGLAVNNEQFF
d_call: .; clone_size: .; v_call: TRBV27; j_call: TRBJ1-6; cdr3_nt: TGTGCCAGCAGTTTAAGGCTTCTACACGGGAATTCACCCCTCCACTTT; cdr3_aa: CASSLRLLHGNSPLHF
d_call: .; clone_size: .; v_call: TRBV7-9; j_call: TRBJ1-2; cdr3_nt: TGTGCCAGCAGCCCCGGGGGGCATGTCTATGGCTACACCTTC; cdr3_aa: CASSPGGHVYGYTF
d_call: .; clone_size: .; v_call: TRBV5-1; j_call: TRBJ1-6; cdr3_nt: TGCGCCAGCAGCGTGGGGGCCTCAAGTGATAATTCACCCCTCCACTTT; cdr3_aa: CASSVGASSDNSPLHF
d_call: TRBD1; clone_size: .; v_call: TRBV18; j_call: TRBJ2-7; cdr3_nt: TGTGCCAGCTCACCCAGTCCCGGGACAGGGGGCGGAGAGCAGTACTTC; cdr3_aa: CASSPSPGTGGGEQYF
d_call: TRBD2; clone_size: once; v_call: TRBV13; j_call: TRBJ2-3; cdr3_nt: TGTGCCAGCAGAGGGCAGACTAGCGGGGGGTACAGCACAGATACGCAGTATTTT; cdr3_aa: CASRGQTSGGYSTDTQYF
d_call: TRBD2; clone_size: .; v_call: TRBV5-5; j_call: TRBJ2-7; cdr3_nt: TGTGCCAGCAGCTACGGACTAGCGGACTCCTACGAGCAGTACTTC; cdr3_aa: CASSYGLADSYEQYF
d_call: .; clone_size: .; v_call: TRBV30; j_call: TRBJ1-5; cdr3_nt: TGTGCCTCGTCGACAGGCGGCAGGCAGCCCCAGCATTTT; cdr3_aa: CASSTGGRQPQHF
d_call: .; clone_size: once; v_call: TRBV7-7; j_call: TRBJ2-5; cdr3_nt: TGTGCCAGCAGCCGGAGTAGCACCCAAGAGACCCAGTACTTC; cdr3_aa: CASSRSSTQETQYF
d_call: .; clone_size: .; v_call: TRBV9; j_call: TRBJ1-1; cdr3_nt: TGTGCCAGCAGCACTGTACAGGGAACTGAAGCTTTCTTT; cdr3_aa: CASSTVQGTEAFF
d_call: .; clone_size: .; v_call: TRBV10-3; j_call: TRBJ2-5; cdr3_nt: TGTGCCACCGTTCGGGACTTACAAGAGACCCAGTACTTC; cdr3_aa: CATVRDLQETQYF
d_call: .; clone_size: .; v_call: TRBV28; j_call: TRBJ2-7; cdr3_nt: TGTGCCAGCAGTTCCGACCCAGAAACTAACGAGCAGTACTTC; cdr3_aa: CASSSDPETNEQYF
d_call: .; clone_size: .; v_call: TRBV28; j_call: TRBJ1-2; cdr3_nt: TGTGCCAGCAGTTTACCTAATGGCTACACCTTC; cdr3_aa: CASSLPNGYTF
d_call: .; clone_size: .; v_call: TRBV5-4; j_call: TRBJ2-7; cdr3_nt: TGTGCCAGCAGCCGCGCCTACGAGCAGTACTTC; cdr3_aa: CASSRAYEQYF
d_call: .; clone_size: .; v_call: TRBV2; j_call: TRBJ2-7; cdr3_nt: TGTGCCAGCAGTGGGCCAGAGGGCTACGAGCAGTACTTC; cdr3_aa: CASSGPEGYEQYF
d_call: .; clone_size: .; v_call: TRBV5-5; j_call: TRBJ2-7; cdr3_nt: TGTGCCAGCAGCTTGGAAGAAGGGAGGTACGAGCAGTACTTC; cdr3_aa: CASSLEEGRYEQYF
d_call: .; clone_size: .; v_call: TRBV4-1; j_call: TRBJ2-7; cdr3_nt: TGCGCCAGCAGCCAAGAGGGCAACGAGCAGTACTTC; cdr3_aa: CASSQEGNEQYF
d_call: TRBD2; clone_size: once; v_call: TRBV5-5; j_call: TRBJ2-5; cdr3_nt: TGTGCCAGCAAAGTGGGCGGGGGTACCCCCTTGGAGACCCAGTACTTC; cdr3_aa: CASKVGGGTPLETQYF
d_call: TRBD1; clone_size: .; v_call: TRBV6-2/TRBV6-3; j_call: TRBJ1-4; cdr3_nt: TGTGCCAGCAGTCCAGGGGGCACGGCTAATGAAAAACTGTTTTTT; cdr3_aa: CASSPGGTANEKLFF
d_call: .; clone_size: few; v_call: TRBV6-1; j_call: TRBJ1-5; cdr3_nt: TGTGCCAGCAGTGAATGGGGGCAGGCGATTAGCAATCAGCCCCAGCATTTT; cdr3_aa: CASSEWGQAISNQPQHF
d_call: .; clone_size: .; v_call: TRBV7-2; j_call: TRBJ1-3; cdr3_nt: TGTGCCAGCAGCTTCGTCTCTGGAAACACCATATATTTT; cdr3_aa: CASSFVSGNTIYF
d_call: .; clone_size: .; v_call: TRBV12-2; j_call: TRBJ1-6; cdr3_nt: TGTGCAAGTCGCTTAGCTGGAGGGACAGGGTATAATTCACCCCTCCACTTT; cdr3_aa: CASRLAGGTGYNSPLHF
d_call: .; clone_size: .; v_call: TRBV5-1; j_call: TRBJ2-5; cdr3_nt: TGCGCCAGCAGCTCACAGGGCTTACAAGAGACCCAGTACTTC; cdr3_aa: CASSSQGLQETQYF
d_call: TRBD1; clone_size: .; v_call: TRBV11-2; j_call: TRBJ2-5; cdr3_nt: TGTGCCAGCAGCTTAGAAAGGGACAGGGCTGAGACCCAGTACTTC; cdr3_aa: CASSLERDRAETQYF
d_call: .; clone_size: .; v_call: TRBV7-6; j_call: TRBJ1-1; cdr3_nt: TGTGCCAGCAGCTCCCCACGGGGTGAAGCTTTCTTT; cdr3_aa: CASSSPRGEAFF
d_call: .; clone_size: .; v_call: TRBV2; j_call: TRBJ2-5; cdr3_nt: TGTGCCAGCAGCCCCCGTACAGGGACAGAGACCCAGTACTTC; cdr3_aa: CASSPRTGTETQYF
d_call: .; clone_size: .; v_call: TRBV27; j_call: TRBJ1-2; cdr3_nt: TGTGCCAGCAGTTTATTGGCACGAACCCCCCACTATGGCTACACCTTC; cdr3_aa: CASSLLARTPHYGYTF
d_call: .; clone_size: once; v_call: TRBV25-1; j_call: TRBJ2-3; cdr3_nt: TGTGCCAGCAGTGGATCGGACGGACTTACGCAGTATTTT; cdr3_aa: CASSGSDGLTQYF
d_call: .; clone_size: few; v_call: TRBV19; j_call: TRBJ2-7; cdr3_nt: TGTGCCAGTAGTATCGCCCTACCTTCGACGGGTGGAGATGGCTACGAGCAGTACTTC; cdr3_aa: CASSIALPSTGGDGYEQYF
d_call: .; clone_size: .; v_call: TRBV4-1; j_call: TRBJ2-7; cdr3_nt: TGCGCCAGCAGCCAAGGGCCGGTTGCAGGGTACGAGCAGTACTTC; cdr3_aa: CASSQGPVAGYEQYF
d_call: TRBD1; clone_size: .; v_call: TRBV11-2; j_call: TRBJ2-5; cdr3_nt: TGTGCCAGCCGGGACAGCGCTCAAGAGACCCAGTACTTC; cdr3_aa: CASRDSAQETQYF
d_call: .; clone_size: .; v_call: TRBV2; j_call: TRBJ1-1; cdr3_nt: TGTGCCAGCAGCGACCTTTGGGGGAGGCACGCTGTTGCTTTCTTT; cdr3_aa: CASSDLWGRHAVAFF
d_call: TRBD1; clone_size: .; v_call: TRBV30; j_call: TRBJ2-7; cdr3_nt: TGTGCCTGGAGCAGTGACAGGGTCTCCGAGCAGTACTTC; cdr3_aa: CAWSSDRVSEQYF
d_call: .; clone_size: .; v_call: TRBV28; j_call: TRBJ2-3; cdr3_nt: TGTGCCAGCAGCCCTAGCACAGATACGCAGTATTTT; cdr3_aa: CASSPSTDTQYF
d_call: TRBD2; clone_size: .; v_call: TRBV4-2; j_call: TRBJ2-1; cdr3_nt: TGTGCCAGCAGCCAAGAGGCACTAGCGGGGGGTACCTCCTACAATGAGCAGTTCTTC; cdr3_aa: CASSQEALAGGTSYNEQFF
d_call: TRBD2; clone_size: once; v_call: TRBV2; j_call: TRBJ2-1; cdr3_nt: TGTGCCAGCAGGGGCACTAGCGGGGCCTACAATGAGCAGTTCTTC; cdr3_aa: CASRGTSGAYNEQFF
d_call: .; clone_size: .; v_call: TRBV6-4; j_call: TRBJ2-1; cdr3_nt: TGTGCCAGCAGTGACTCGCGGGGAGCAGACAATGAGCAGTTCTTC; cdr3_aa: CASSDSRGADNEQFF
d_call: TRBD1; clone_size: .; v_call: TRBV10-3; j_call: TRBJ2-2; cdr3_nt: TGTGCCATCAGTGGGACAGGGGCCTCAGCGAACACCGGGGAGCTGTTTTTT; cdr3_aa: CAISGTGASANTGELFF
d_call: TRBD2; clone_size: .; v_call: TRBV7-6; j_call: TRBJ2-3; cdr3_nt: TGTGCCAGCAGCGGTAGCGGGGGGGAGGCAGATACGCAGTATTTT; cdr3_aa: CASSGSGGEADTQYF
d_call: .; clone_size: once; v_call: TRBV6-6; j_call: TRBJ2-7; cdr3_nt: TGTGCCAGCAGTCCTGACAGGAAGGGTGCCTACGAGCAGTACTTC; cdr3_aa: CASSPDRKGAYEQYF
d_call: TRBD2; clone_size: .; v_call: TRBV2; j_call: TRBJ2-7; cdr3_nt: TGTGCCAGCAGTGACTCCCCCGGGGAGTCGGGGGGTATCGAGCAGTACTTC; cdr3_aa: CASSDSPGESGGIEQYF
d_call: TRBD1; clone_size: .; v_call: TRBV10-3; j_call: TRBJ1-6; cdr3_nt: TGTGCCATCAGTGTCCGGGACAGCTCCTATAATTCACCCCTCCACTTT; cdr3_aa: CAISVRDSSYNSPLHF
d_call: .; clone_size: .; v_call: TRBV1; j_call: TRBJ2-5; cdr3_nt: TGCACCAGCAGCCAAGAAAAGACAGGGGGCTGTAGGGAGACCCAGTACTTC; cdr3_aa: CTSSQEKTGGCRETQYF